These 25 T cell receptor beta chains were all obtained from the same sample, sequenced in a study of blood T cell repertoires in COVID-19. The data were produced by immunoSEQ multiplex PCR, yet TCRdb's version contains in-frame clones alone and is incomplete. The sample has some 100,000 clones; approximately 78% are singletons. Sequenced sample: peripheral blood. These receptors came from a man aged 45-60 years with active or convalescent COVID-19.

The V gene is TRBV11-2, the J gene TRBJ1-4, with a possible D match to TRBD1 (6 bases). The CDR3 loop spans 15 amino acids. Trimming shortened V by 5 bases and J by 4 bases, and 14 bases separated the two germline ends. Germline V CDR1 and CDR2: SGHAT, FQNNGV. This chain's CDR3 is CASSQIRGVNEKLFF. The CDR3 DNA follows: TGTGCCAGCAGCCAGATCAGGGGCGTTAATGAAAAACTGTTTTTT.

The V call is TRBV9, the J call TRBJ2-1; 11 bases line up with TRBD2. This CDR3 contains 15 residues. V lost 3 bases to trimming and J lost 3 bases; unmatched junction nucleotides: 2. The germline V gene has CDR1 SGDLS and CDR2 YYNGEE. The CDR3: CASSETSGVYNEQFF. The CDR3 region has the DNA TGTGCCAGCAGCGAGACTAGCGGGGTCTACAATGAGCAGTTCTTC.

The rearrangement uses TRBV18 and TRBJ1-3; tentative D call: TRBD1 (6 bases). The germline V gene has CDR1 KGHSH and CDR2 LQKENI. The V and J ends lost 6 bases and 0 bases respectively, with 12 bases between them. This CDR3 has 15 amino acids. The CDR3 reads CASSRGASSGNTIYF. The CDR3 DNA is TGTGCCAGCTCCCGGGGGGCGAGCTCTGGAAACACCATATATTTT.

This rearrangement joins TRBV28 to TRBJ1-2; 10 bases align to TRBD1. There are 18 residues in the CDR3. Looked up from germline, CDR1 is MDHEN and CDR2 is SYDVKM. Trimming removed 5 bases from V and 5 bases from J; junction bases left unmatched: 17. The CDR3 region is CASSNTGTGVPVQYGYTF. CDR3 sequence (DNA): TGTGCCAGCAGTAATACCGGGACAGGGGTCCCGGTTCAGTATGGCTACACCTTC.

The J gene is TRBJ1-2, the V gene TRBV28; 7 nucleotides line up with TRBD1. This CDR3 is built from 15 residues. Germline CDR1 and CDR2: MDHEN and SYDVKM. V dropped 4 bases and J dropped 4; count of bases not matched to a gene: 9. CDR3 sequence reads: CASSSPGAGGYGYTF. Here the CDR3 DNA reads TGTGCCAGCAGTTCTCCGGGGGCAGGGGGCTATGGCTACACCTTC.

The chain recombines TRBV19 with TRBJ1-5; no firm D call. Germline lookup yields CDR1 LNHDA and CDR2 SQIVND (reference sequence). The germline V and J ends were trimmed by 6 bases and 6 bases, with 12 bases remaining between them. The length of the CDR3 is 13 residues. CDR3 amino acids: CASSPGLGQPQHF. CDR3 nucleotides: TGTGCCAGTAGCCCGGGGTTGGGTCAGCCCCAGCATTTT.

The chain is built from TRBV7-2 and TRBJ1-1, with 8 bases fitting TRBD1. V was clipped by 5 bases and J by 4 bases; unmatched bases: 6. This CDR3 region has 14 residues. Germline-derived CDR1 and CDR2 are SGHTA and FQGNSA. CDR3: CASSTRQGITEAFF. The DNA of the CDR3 is TGTGCCAGCAGCACCCGACAGGGGATCACTGAAGCTTTCTTT.

The gene calls are TRBV4-3 and TRBJ1-3; weak D call: TRBD1 (5 bases). Germline lookup yields CDR1 LGHNA and CDR2 YSLEER. CDR3 length equals 14 residues. Trimming removed 1 base from V and 3 bases from J, with 7 bases in between. CDR3 sequence reads: CASSQGQIGNTIYF. The CDR3 coding sequence is TGCGCCAGCAGCCAAGGACAGATTGGAAACACCATATATTTT.

V and J are TRBV27 and TRBJ2-5; 9 bases match TRBD2. This CDR3 is 16 amino acids long. Germline-derived CDR1 and CDR2 are MNHEY and SMNVEV (reference sequence). The junction had 14 bases not matched to a gene; V was cut back by 7 bases and J by 5 bases. CDR3 loop: CASKRYGGGAGETQYF. CDR3 bases: TGTGCCAGCAAAAGATACGGCGGGGGGGCCGGCGAGACCCAGTACTTC.

This clone has more than one count but fewer than ten. The chain employs TRBV6-5 and TRBJ1-4; unclear D gene. V lost 6 bases to trimming and J lost 0 bases, with 8 bases between them. CDR3 length: 14 amino acids. The V gene's germline CDR1 is MNHEY and CDR2 SVGAGI. In nucleotides, the CDR3 is TGTGCCAGCAGGCGCATAGCAACTAATGAAAAACTGTTTTTT. This sequence encodes CASRRIATNEKLFF.

This clone is a singleton in its sample. The chain joins TRBV24-1 to TRBJ1-5, with D unresolved. In germline, CDR1 is KGHDR, CDR2 SFDVKD. The CDR3 loop spans 16 amino acids. V lost 4 bases to trimming and J lost 1 base, with 13 bases between them. CDR3 DNA: TGTGCCACCAGTGAATCGGGTAGGAAGAGCAATCAGCCCCAGCATTTT. Translation: CATSESGRKSNQPQHF.

This chain joins TRBV6-5 and TRBJ2-1, with 9 bases that match TRBD2. Germline CDR1 and CDR2: MNHEY and SVGAGI. This CDR3 contains 13 residues. Trimming cost V 3 bases and J 10 bases; bases outside gene matches: 4. The CDR3, as DNA: TGTGCCAGCAGTTATTTAACTAGCGGGGAGCAGTTCTTC. Translating gives CASSYLTSGEQFF.

The chain is built from TRBV29-1 and TRBJ1-5; possible D gene TRBD1, 5 bases. The length of the CDR3 is 14 residues. The V gene's germline CDR1 is SQVTM and CDR2 ANQGSEA. V lost 0 bases to trimming and J lost 4 bases, with 10 bases between them. The CDR3 DNA is TGCAGCGTTGAAGACGCCGACAGTAATCAGCCCCAGCATTTT. It codes for CSVEDADSNQPQHF.

The chain links TRBV28 to TRBJ1-1; TRBD1 is a possible D gene (5 bases). The CDR3 loop spans 12 amino acids. Deletions cut 2 bases from V and 10 bases from J, with 11 bases between. CDR1 and CDR2 from the germline V gene are MDHEN and SYDVKM. CDR3 sequence reads: CASSLLGEGAFF. DNA of the CDR3: TGTGCCAGCAGTTTACTAGGGGAAGGAGCTTTCTTT.

This clone was detected once. This sequence joins TRBV10-2 and TRBJ1-1; no definite D call. V shed 5 bases and J shed 7 bases, with 17 bases lying between them. Germline loops: CDR1 WSHSY, CDR2 SAAADI. The length of the CDR3 is 14 residues. CDR3 amino acids: CASSMSTERSEAFF. CDR3 sequence (DNA): TGCGCCAGCAGTATGAGCACGGAAAGGAGTGAAGCTTTCTTT.

The chain employs TRBV6-5 and TRBJ2-5, with D possibly being TRBD1 (6 bases). V was trimmed by 5 bases and J by 0 bases, leaving 10 bases between them. CDR1 is MNHEY, CDR2 SVGAGI, per germline. The CDR3 covers 14 residues. CDR3 DNA: TGTGCCAGCAGTATCGGACAGTACCAAGAGACCCAGTACTTC. Its translation: CASSIGQYQETQYF.

The J gene is TRBJ1-5, the V gene TRBV5-4; D is ambiguous. The CDR3 runs 12 residues. Germline V gene data show CDR1 as SGHNT and CDR2 as YYREEE (reference sequence). V was cut by 0 bases and J by 6 bases, with 4 bases left in between. The CDR3 region has the DNA TGTGCCAGCAGCTTGGATAGTCAGCCCCAGCATTTT. Its translation: CASSLDSQPQHF.

This clone was seen once. This chain connects TRBV27 to TRBJ1-2, with D uncertain. Trimming stripped 0 bases from V and 4 bases from J, with 12 bases between. The CDR3 extends over 15 amino acids. Germline values: CDR1 MNHEY, CDR2 SMNVEV (reference sequence). The CDR3 nucleotides read TGTGCCAGCAGTTTATCGAGGGCGGCAGCCTATGGCTACACCTTC. Its protein product is CASSLSRAAAYGYTF.

The rearrangement joins TRBV6-1 to TRBJ2-5; D perhaps matches TRBD1 (6 bases). Germline CDR1 is MNHNS and CDR2 is SASEGT. The CDR3 is 15 amino acids. V lost 2 bases, J lost 0 bases, and 10 bases lay in between. CDR3 region: CASSETGTYQETQYF. Here the CDR3 DNA reads TGTGCCAGCAGTGAAACCGGGACATACCAAGAGACCCAGTACTTC.

In this sample, this clone turned up once. The chain recombines TRBV15 with TRBJ1-2; 8 bases map to TRBD1. The CDR3 is made up of 14 amino acids. Germline loops: CDR1 LNHNV, CDR2 YYDKDF (reference sequence). Trimming at V came to 1 base and at J to 5 bases, leaving 3 bases not matched to a gene. CDR3 bases: TGTGCCACCAGCAGAGGACAGGGGCCATATGGCTACACCTTC. Amino acids: CATSRGQGPYGYTF.

V gene TRBV27 combines with J gene TRBJ2-3, with unresolved D. Per the germline V gene, CDR1 is MNHEY and CDR2 is SMNVEV (reference sequence). The V and J ends lost 5 bases and 0 bases respectively, with 9 bases between them. The CDR3 extends over 14 amino acids. CDR3 DNA sequence: TGTGCCAGCAGTGACCCAGGAAGCACAGATACGCAGTATTTT. It encodes CASSDPGSTDTQYF.

The chain couples TRBV13 to TRBJ1-6, with D perhaps TRBD1 (5 bases). V was clipped by 0 bases and J by 7 bases, with 10 bases between them. The CDR3 sequence is 15 residues long. From germline, CDR1 is PRHDT and CDR2 FYEKMQ (reference sequence). The CDR3 spells CASSLGGVRNSPLHF. Here the CDR3 DNA reads TGTGCCAGCAGCTTAGGAGGGGTTAGGAATTCACCCCTCCACTTT.

V and J are TRBV27 and TRBJ1-1; D is perhaps TRBD1 (5 bases). This CDR3 is 13 amino acids long. Germline V CDR1 and CDR2: MNHEY, SMNVEV (reference sequence). Trimming pared 3 bases from V and 3 bases from J, leaving 8 bases between. The CDR3 spells CASSLQGYTEAFF. CDR3 sequence (DNA): TGTGCCAGCAGTTTGCAGGGCTACACTGAAGCTTTCTTT.

This clone turned up a few times. The gene calls are TRBV5-1 and TRBJ2-1; 9 bases match TRBD2. The CDR3 spans 18 residues. CDR1 and CDR2 (germline): SGHRS, YFSETQ. J lost 1 base, V lost 0 bases, and 8 bases had no gene match. As DNA, the CDR3 is TGCGCCAGCAGCTTGGTACCATTAGCGGGAGATTCCTACAATGAGCAGTTCTTC. Protein product: CASSLVPLAGDSYNEQFF.

The chain has TRBV10-1 and TRBJ2-5; D gene ambiguous. The CDR3 has 13 amino acids. V was pared by 3 bases and J by 2 bases, with 7 bases between. Germline V gives CDR1 WNHNN, CDR2 SYGVQD (reference sequence). CDR3 sequence (DNA): TGCGCCAGCAGTGATGGTCAGCAAGAGACCCAGTACTTC. This encodes CASSDGQQETQYF.